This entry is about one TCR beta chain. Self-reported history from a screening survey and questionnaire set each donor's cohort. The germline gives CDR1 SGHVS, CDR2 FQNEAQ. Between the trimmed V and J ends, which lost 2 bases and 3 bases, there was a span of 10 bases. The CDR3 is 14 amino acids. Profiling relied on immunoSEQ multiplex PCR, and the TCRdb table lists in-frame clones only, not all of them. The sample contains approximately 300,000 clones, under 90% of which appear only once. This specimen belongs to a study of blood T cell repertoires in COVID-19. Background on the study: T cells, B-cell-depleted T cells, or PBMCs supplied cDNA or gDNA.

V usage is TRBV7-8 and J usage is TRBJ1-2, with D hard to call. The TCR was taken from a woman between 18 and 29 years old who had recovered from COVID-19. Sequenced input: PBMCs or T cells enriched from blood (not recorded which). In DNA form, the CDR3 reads TGTGCCAGCAGCTTATACGTAACTGACTATGGCTACACCTTC. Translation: CASSLYVTDYGYTF.